This TCR beta chain emerged from a study of blood T cell repertoires in COVID-19. At the level of the study: The study drew acute and convalescent COVID-19 samples from the United States, Italy and Spain. PBMCs, B-cell-depleted T cells, or T cells were the source of the cDNA or gDNA that made up the material.

Per the original data handling: Counts of nucleated cells, estimated from reference gene primer amplification, were obtained. Clones were sequenced by immunoSEQ multiplex PCR, and TCRdb holds only the in-frame ones, with some missing. The DNA gave D and trimming, while V, J and clone size come from that table. The table shows some 87,000 clones, with 65% to 80% occurring only once. Germline lookup yields CDR1 SGHTA and CDR2 FQGNSA. The CDR3 has 18 residues. The V and J ends lost 2 bases and 5 bases, in that order; junction bases with no gene match: 15. What was sequenced was peripheral blood. This chain links TRBV7-2 with TRBJ2-7; 10 nucleotides line up with TRBD1. The receptor was derived from a woman at least 80 years old with active or convalescent COVID-19. The CDR3: CASSLRSTGTGVVNEQYF. In DNA, the CDR3 is TGTGCCAGCAGCTTAAGAAGTACCGGGACAGGGGTAGTCAACGAGCAGTACTTC.